These T cell receptor beta chains were read from a single sample in a study of Ad26.COV2.S vaccination and SARS-CoV-2 variants. Some clones are missing from TCRdb's copy, which holds only in-frame ones; the method was immunoSEQ multiplex PCR. The sample has around 340,000 clones, roughly 90% seen once. This sample comprised peripheral blood, obtained in a trial of Ad26.COV2.S vaccine versus placebo. The source of these receptors is a person aged 18-60 years who received the Ad26.COV2.S COVID-19 vaccine or a placebo. Both conserved end residues are part of each CDR3.

>TRBV6-5
CASSYSNEGPGNTIYF
>TRBV7-3
CASSAAGTGGYEQYF
>TRBV19
CASSIDRLGEQFF
>TRBV9
CASNPGGTPLYEQYF
>TRBV7-9
CASSLGLDRNTEAFF
>TRBV6-4
CASSEMGHGNYGYTF
>TRBV6-5
CASTPSGPYEQYF
>TRBV27
CASRPWEGYNEQFF
>TRBV7-9
CASSADTDNSPLHF
>TRBV5-1
CASSYHEGEAFF
>TRBV7-3
CASSLSTGSYEQYF
>TRBV9
CASSVVEGGYGYTF
>TRBV7-2
CASSLDRANQPQHF